Detailed here is one TCR beta chain. The CDR3 is 10 amino acids. V lost 3 bases and J lost 13, with 6 bases in between. Germline loops: CDR1 SNHLY, CDR2 FYNNEI. PCR amplification relied on 60 Vbeta primers (plus 13 Jbeta primers). Clones were sequenced by immunoSEQ multiplex PCR, and TCRdb holds only the in-frame ones, with some missing. Of some 120,000 clones in the sample, 75% to 85% are singletons; the top ten hold approximately 3%. This sample stems from a study of cytomegalovirus exposure and HLA in healthy donors. This chain connects TRBV2 to TRBJ1-4; no clear D gene. Material for sequencing was PBMCs. This receptor was obtained from a young woman in good health and CMV-seropositive. CDR3 sequence (DNA): TGTGCCAGCAGTGAGAGAGGACTGTTTTTT. Translating gives CASSERGLFF.